This entry lists 9 T cell receptor beta chains sequenced from one sample in a study of beta chain features in type 1 diabetes. Whole-study results and caveats: TCRB CDR3s from Type 1 diabetes patients were moderately but significantly shorter in all four CD4+ subsets.

Their cognate antigens are unknown. All of the isolated RNA was reverse transcribed, so expressed TCRB transcripts were sequenced. Repertoires were generated with immunoSEQ multiplex PCR, while TCRdb's copy carries only in-frame clones and drops some. The repertoire holds about 170,000 clones, with about 7.9% as singletons. Source material: central memory CD4+ T cells from blood. All receptors derive from a man in his late teens or twenties with type 1 diabetes.

The CDR3 DNA is TGCGCCAGCAGCTTGTCCGTCTCAAGGGGCCAAGAGACCCAGTACTTC. Protein sequence: CASSLSVSRGQETQYF. The chain couples TRBV5-1 to TRBJ2-5; D is perhaps TRBD1 (5 bases). The CDR3 totals 16 residues. The V and J ends lost 1 base and 1 base respectively, with 14 bases between them. CDR1 is SGHRS and CDR2 is YFSETQ in the germline V gene. The complete variable domain, with remaining parts taken from reference TRBV5-1 and TRBJ2-5, reads KAGVTQTPRYLIKTRGQQVTLSCSPISGHRSVSWYQQTPGQGLQFLFEYFSETQRNKGNFPGRFSGRQFSNSRSEMNVSTLELGDSALYLCASSLSVSRGQETQYFGPGTRLLVL.

The gene calls are TRBV7-9 and TRBJ2-1; D gene unclear. The germline CDR1 and CDR2 sequences are SEHNR and FQNEAQ (reference sequence). This CDR3 has 15 residues. Deletions cut 0 bases from V and 2 bases from J, with 8 bases between. In DNA, the CDR3 is TGTGCCAGCAGCTTAGCGCACCTAACCTACAATGAGCAGTTCTTC. This gives the protein CASSLAHLTYNEQFF.

This clone was observed a handful of times. The chain has TRBV14 and TRBJ2-1; the match to TRBD1 covers 9 bases. V dropped 4 bases and J dropped 3; count of bases not matched to a gene: 4. CDR1 SGHDN and CDR2 FVKESK come from the germline V gene. This CDR3 has 15 residues. CDR3: CASSLGQGIYNEQFF. The DNA of the CDR3 is TGTGCCAGCAGCCTCGGACAGGGGATCTACAATGAGCAGTTCTTC.

This clone was found a few times. The chain uses TRBV19 and TRBJ2-3; the D gene is possibly TRBD2 (5 bases). The CDR3 is 16 amino acids. Trimming pared 1 base from V and 4 bases from J, leaving 15 bases between. Per the germline V gene, CDR1 is LNHDA and CDR2 is SQIVND (reference sequence). CDR3 sequence: CASSIALARRSDTQYF. The CDR3 bases are TGTGCCAGTAGTATAGCGCTAGCTCGCAGGTCAGATACGCAGTATTTT.

CDR3 sequence reads: CASSGGLAGGTYEQYF. CDR3 coding DNA: TGTGCCAGCAGCGGGGGACTAGCGGGAGGAACCTACGAGCAGTACTTC. The chain uses TRBV5-4 and TRBJ2-7; 15 positions agree with TRBD2. Germline V gene lookup returns CDR1 SGHNT and CDR2 YYREEE (reference sequence). After removal of 4 bases from V and 2 bases from J, the junction contained 4 bases not matched to a gene. CDR3 length: 16 amino acids. Looking up the rest from reference TRBV5-4 and TRBJ2-7 gives the full variable domain: ETGVTQSPTHLIKTRGQQVTLRCSSQSGHNTVSWYQQALGQGPQFIFQYYREEENGRGNFPPRFSGLQFPNYSSELNVNALELDDSALYLCASSGGLAGGTYEQYFGPGTRLTVT.

Here the CDR3 DNA reads TGCAGTGCTACTCCCGGGGACACCATATATTTT. Its protein is CSATPGDTIYF. This rearrangement joins TRBV20-1 to TRBJ1-3; D is ambiguous. The CDR3 consists of 11 residues. V lost 4 bases, J lost 8 bases, and 9 bases lay in between. Germline CDR1 and CDR2: DFQATT and SNEGSKA (reference sequence).

The chain carries TRBV27 and TRBJ2-4; no firm D call. CDR1 is MNHEY and CDR2 is SMNVEV in the germline V gene (reference sequence). V lost 7 bases to trimming and J lost 0 bases, with 10 bases between them. The CDR3 totals 14 residues. The CDR3 region is CASKSVTAKNIQYF. The CDR3 DNA reads TGTGCCAGCAAGTCGGTCACAGCCAAAAACATTCAGTACTTC.

The chain has TRBV4-2 and TRBJ2-1; D is ambiguous. Germline values: CDR1 LGHNA, CDR2 YNFKEQ. This CDR3 is built from 15 residues. V was shortened by 0 bases and J by 6 bases, with 12 bases between the two germline ends. The CDR3 protein is CASSQDPSAANEQFF. CDR3 bases: TGTGCCAGCAGCCAAGACCCCAGCGCCGCCAATGAGCAGTTCTTC.

This clone has a handful of counts. This chain joins TRBV5-4 and TRBJ2-2, with D perhaps matching TRBD1 (5 bases). Trimming left V 6 bases short and J 9 bases short, with 12 bases between. The CDR3 consists of 12 residues. Germline V gene data show CDR1 as SGHNT and CDR2 as YYREEE (reference sequence). CDR3 sequence (DNA): TGTGCCAGCAAGACGCAGGGCCGGGAGCTGTTTTTT. Protein: CASKTQGRELFF.